Presented here are 32 T cell receptor beta chains from one specimen sequenced in a study of blood T cell repertoires in COVID-19. Assay used: immunoSEQ multiplex PCR; TCRdb lists only in-frame clones, some missing. The sample includes 350,000 to 400,000 clones, roughly nine tenths of them seen just once. Sample: PBMCs or T cells enriched from blood (not recorded which). These receptors all stem from a young man who had recovered from COVID-19.

The chain uses TRBV6-2 or TRBV6-3 and TRBJ2-1; 11 bases agree with TRBD2. From germline, CDR1 is MNHEY and CDR2 SVGEGT. The CDR3 sequence is 15 residues long. The J segment lost 8 bases and the V segment lost 4 bases, leaving 7 bases of the junction unmatched. CDR3 nucleotide sequence: TGTGCCAGCAGTTTCCCCTTTAGCGGGAGGGATGAGCAGTTCTTC. It translates to CASSFPFSGRDEQFF.

The chain links TRBV29-1 to TRBJ1-2; D is possibly TRBD1 (6 bases). With 4 bases removed from V and 10 bases from J, the gap between germline ends came to 25 bases. Germline values: CDR1 SQVTM, CDR2 ANQGSEA. The CDR3 runs 15 residues. The CDR3 region has the DNA TGCAGCGTTGGGGGGTTCATCGACAGGAACGTTGACTACACCTTC. It translates to CSVGGFIDRNVDYTF.

CDR3 sequence reads: CASSHRTSGVADADTQYF. The CDR3 nucleotides read TGTGCCAGCAGCCATAGGACTAGCGGGGTGGCCGACGCAGATACGCAGTATTTT. The chain carries TRBV7-2 and TRBJ2-3, with TRBD2 matching over 12 bases. From germline, CDR1 is SGHTA and CDR2 FQGNSA. V was pared by 5 bases and J by 4 bases, with 13 bases of the junction left unmatched. There are 18 residues in the CDR3.

V and J are TRBV6-5 and TRBJ1-1; TRBD1 is a possible D gene (6 bases). The CDR3 contains 15 residues. Trimming removed 6 bases at V and 1 base at J, with 15 bases between. The germline V gene has CDR1 MNHEY and CDR2 SVGAGI. CDR3 residues: CASRVGQLSNTEAFF. CDR3 nucleotide sequence: TGTGCCAGCAGGGTTGGACAGTTATCGAACACTGAAGCTTTCTTT.

This clone has just one count. CDR3 nucleotide sequence: TGTGCCAGCAGCCCGGGGGGATTAAACGGGCAGTACTTC. Protein product: CASSPGGLNGQYF. The chain joins TRBV7-9 to TRBJ2-7; 7 nucleotides align to TRBD2. V lost 5 bases, J lost 9 bases, and 10 bases stayed unmatched. There are 13 residues in the CDR3. The V gene's germline CDR1 is SEHNR and CDR2 FQNEAQ (reference sequence).

The chain is built from TRBV25-1 and TRBJ2-2; 7 bases are shared with TRBD2. V lost 8 bases to trimming and J lost 2 bases; unmatched junction nucleotides: 5. The germline V gene encodes CDR1 MGHDK and CDR2 SYGVNS. This CDR3 contains 14 residues. Here the CDR3 reads CASLGTTNTGELFF. Written as DNA, the CDR3 is TGTGCCAGCCTCGGGACTACAAACACCGGGGAGCTGTTTTTT.

V is TRBV3-1 (or the pseudogene TRBV3-2) and J is TRBJ2-7, with 7 bases matching TRBD2. From germline, CDR1 is LGHDT and CDR2 YNNKEL (reference sequence). The CDR3 consists of 16 residues. The junction had 11 bases not matched to a gene; V was cut back by 0 bases and J by 6 bases. The CDR3 nucleotides are TGTGCCAGCAGCCAAGATCGAGTCTTCGGGGGGAGCGAGCAGTACTTC. This translates into CASSQDRVFGGSEQYF.

This chain connects TRBV10-3 to TRBJ1-2; possibly TRBD1 for D (6 bases). CDR1 is ENHRY and CDR2 is SYGVKD in the germline V gene. The CDR3 totals 16 residues. Trimming removed 7 bases from V and 0 bases from J, with 18 bases in between. This chain's CDR3 is CAITEGGTISNYGYTF. In nucleotides, the CDR3 is TGTGCCATCACCGAGGGGGGGACCATTTCTAACTATGGCTACACCTTC.

This chain joins TRBV6-6 and TRBJ1-6; TRBD1 matches 8 bases. V lost 6 bases to trimming and J lost 8 bases; unmatched junction nucleotides: 6. Looked up from germline, CDR1 is MNHNY and CDR2 is SVGAGI (reference sequence). This CDR3 spans 14 amino acids. Written as DNA, the CDR3 is TGTGCCAGCAGCCCCAGGGGGCGGGATTCACCCCTCCACTTT. This sequence encodes CASSPRGRDSPLHF.

The chain links TRBV19 to TRBJ2-3, with 10 bases that match TRBD2. V shed 7 bases and J 5 bases; nucleotides not matched to a gene: 6. The CDR3 extends over 14 amino acids. Looked up from germline, CDR1 is LNHDA and CDR2 is SQIVND (reference sequence). CDR3 nucleotide sequence: TGTGCCAGTATGCTAGCGGGAGTAGGAGATACGCAGTATTTT. It codes for CASMLAGVGDTQYF.

This chain links TRBV3-1 (or the pseudogene TRBV3-2) with TRBJ2-5; 7 bases fit TRBD2. The CDR3 sequence is 14 residues long. Germline CDR1 reads LGHDT; CDR2 reads YNNKEL (reference sequence). The V gene end was trimmed by 4 bases and the J gene end by 5 bases; junction bases not matched to a gene: 7. CDR3 bases: TGTGCCAGCAGCCCCCGGTCGCGGGGGGAGACCCAGTACTTC. Its translation is CASSPRSRGETQYF.

In nucleotides, the CDR3 is TGCAGTGCTAGTTCTATTTGGGGGGGGAACACTGAAGCTTTCTTT. It translates to CSASSIWGGNTEAFF. The rearrangement joins TRBV20-1 to TRBJ1-1; D perhaps matches TRBD1 (5 bases). The CDR3 covers 15 residues. The V and J ends lost 3 bases and 1 base respectively, with 15 bases between them. The V gene's germline CDR1 is DFQATT and CDR2 SNEGSKA (reference sequence).

This chain links TRBV21-1 with TRBJ1-1; TRBD1, the D gene given by the table, was not confirmed from the DNA. TRBV21-1 is flagged as a pseudogene. CDR3 size: 18 residues. CDR3 sequence reads: CASSKALIRQGARGEAFF. The CDR3 nucleotides are TGTGCCAGCAGCAAAGCGCTTATACGACAGGGGGCGCGGGGTGAAGCTTTCTTT.

The rearrangement links TRBV28 to TRBJ1-3; TRBD1 agrees at 7 bases. Per germline, CDR1 MDHEN and CDR2 SYDVKM. The CDR3 covers 17 residues. The V gene end was trimmed by 5 bases and the J gene end by 0 bases; junction bases not matched to a gene: 10. The CDR3 DNA reads TGTGCCAGCAGTCAAGGGGGCTCTCCGTTCTCTGGAAACACCATATATTTT. Translating gives CASSQGGSPFSGNTIYF.

V gene TRBV2 combines with J gene TRBJ1-5, with D unresolved. This CDR3 region has 14 residues. Per germline, CDR1 SNHLY and CDR2 FYNNEI. V was clipped by 3 bases and J by 7 bases, with 13 bases between them. CDR3 bases: TGTGCCAGCAGTGATATCCGGGTTGGGCAGCCCCAGCATTTT. This gives the protein CASSDIRVGQPQHF.

The rearrangement uses TRBV23-1 and TRBJ2-7, with TRBD1 as a possible D gene (5 bases). TRBV23-1 is an ORF, with its function uncertain. The V and J ends lost 7 bases and 3 bases respectively, with 19 bases between them. This CDR3 contains 15 residues. CDR3 region: CASTAIETAYYEQYF. The CDR3 DNA reads as TGCGCCAGCACCGCCATCGAGACAGCGTACTACGAGCAGTACTTC.

This chain uses TRBV7-9 with TRBJ1-2; 12 bases map to TRBD1. The V and J ends lost 4 bases and 8 bases, in that order; junction bases with no gene match: 5. Germline assignment: CDR1 SEHNR and CDR2 FQNEAQ (reference sequence). The CDR3 has 14 residues. The DNA of the CDR3 is TGTGCCAGCAGCTGGGACAGGGGGCGAAGGGGCTACACCTTC. Translating gives CASSWDRGRRGYTF.

V gene TRBV4-2 combines with J gene TRBJ2-1; TRBD2 aligns across 10 bases. Germline CDR1 LGHNA, CDR2 YNFKEQ. Trimming cost V 6 bases and J 4 bases; bases outside gene matches: 12. CDR3 size: 17 residues. The CDR3: CASRTHASGGGYNEQFF. CDR3 bases: TGTGCCAGCAGAACCCACGCAAGCGGGGGGGGATACAATGAGCAGTTCTTC.

This chain connects TRBV27 to TRBJ1-4; the D is unclear. V was trimmed by 5 bases and J by 8 bases, leaving 18 bases between them. CDR1 MNHEY and CDR2 SMNVEV come from the germline V gene (reference sequence). The CDR3 length is 15 residues. CDR3 amino acids: CASSPSAGIGEKLFF. The CDR3 nucleotides read TGTGCCAGCAGTCCCTCTGCGGGGATCGGGGAAAAACTGTTTTTT.

The chain employs TRBV6-2 or TRBV6-3 and TRBJ1-5, with a possible D match to TRBD1 (5 bases). CDR1 and CDR2 from the germline V gene are MNHEY and SVGEGT. The V end lost 2 bases, the J end lost 2 bases, and 13 bases lay between the germline ends. This CDR3 contains 16 residues. CDR3 sequence reads: CASSYGRGSGNQPQHF. The CDR3 DNA reads as TGTGCCAGCAGTTACGGGAGGGGCTCCGGCAATCAGCCCCAGCATTTT.

The chain carries TRBV27 and TRBJ2-3; D remains ambiguous. The germline V and J ends were trimmed by 2 bases and 2 bases, with 14 bases remaining between them. From germline, CDR1 is MNHEY and CDR2 SMNVEV (reference sequence). The CDR3 contains 16 residues. In DNA, the CDR3 is TGTGCCAGCAGTTTAGGTCGGCTACAGCACACAGATACGCAGTATTTT. This codes for CASSLGRLQHTDTQYF.

This chain links TRBV7-9 with TRBJ1-6; D remains unclear. Trimming took off 3 bases at V and 5 bases at J, with 11 bases between the two ends. From germline, CDR1 is SEHNR and CDR2 FQNEAQ (reference sequence). There are 15 residues in the CDR3. CDR3 bases: TGTGCCAGCAGCTTGGGCTCGCGAAATAATTCACCCCTCCACTTT. Amino acids: CASSLGSRNNSPLHF.

V and J are TRBV30 and TRBJ2-7; TRBD2 aligns across 12 bases. The length of the CDR3 is 17 residues. The ends lost 0 bases at V and 5 bases at J; junction bases unmatched: 11. Germline V lookup: CDR1 GTSNPN, CDR2 SVGIG (reference sequence). The CDR3 loop reads CAWSVPILAGGVHEQYF. The CDR3 DNA sequence: TGTGCCTGGAGTGTACCAATACTAGCGGGAGGAGTACACGAGCAGTACTTC.

The J gene is TRBJ1-4, the V gene TRBV24-1; no firm D call. Germline loops: CDR1 KGHDR, CDR2 SFDVKD. The V and J ends lost 9 bases and 7 bases respectively, with 17 bases between them. The CDR3 loop spans 14 amino acids. The CDR3, as DNA: TGTGCCACCGAGTATATGTGGCTAGGTGAAAAACTGTTTTTT. Translated: CATEYMWLGEKLFF.

The chain has TRBV5-4 and TRBJ1-6; D remains unclear. Trimming pared 1 base from V and 10 bases from J, leaving 12 bases between. The CDR3 contains 14 residues. CDR1 and CDR2 from the germline V gene are SGHNT and YYREEE (reference sequence). The DNA for the CDR3 is TGTGCCAGCAGCTTGCTGCGGGCTCGGTCACCCCTCCACTTT. Its translation: CASSLLRARSPLHF.

This clone appeared many times. The chain carries TRBV6-6 and TRBJ1-2, with 7 bases that match TRBD1. Trimming at V came to 1 base and at J to 4 bases, leaving 9 bases not matched to a gene. This CDR3 contains 16 residues. Germline CDR1 is MNHNY and CDR2 is SVGAGI (reference sequence). The CDR3 spells CASSYFSRTGPYGYTF. The CDR3 coding sequence is TGTGCCAGCAGTTACTTCTCCCGGACAGGCCCCTATGGCTACACCTTC.

This chain joins TRBV10-3 and TRBJ2-1; 8 nucleotides agree with TRBD1. The CDR3 consists of 13 residues. J was trimmed by 6 bases and V by 7 bases; bases with no gene match: 5. The germline V gene encodes CDR1 ENHRY and CDR2 SYGVKD. The CDR3 bases are TGTGCCATCACTGCGGACAGGGCCAATGAGCAGTTCTTC. Protein: CAITADRANEQFF.

The V call is TRBV9, the J call TRBJ2-2; unclear D gene. The CDR3 consists of 13 residues. V was pared by 7 bases and J by 2 bases, with 9 bases between. Germline lookup yields CDR1 SGDLS and CDR2 YYNGEE. CDR3 amino acids: CASGQENTGELFF. In nucleotides, the CDR3 is TGTGCCAGCGGGCAGGAAAACACCGGGGAGCTGTTTTTT.

The V gene is TRBV13, the J gene TRBJ2-7; tentatively, D is TRBD2 (5 bases). The CDR3 loop spans 15 amino acids. Germline CDR1 reads PRHDT; CDR2 reads FYEKMQ (reference sequence). Trimming cost V 6 bases and J 0 bases, with 15 bases left between them. CDR3 sequence: CASSSSGISSYEQYF. CDR3 sequence (DNA): TGTGCCAGCAGTTCAAGCGGTATTAGCTCCTACGAGCAGTACTTC.

A note on this clone: Other nucleotide sequences in the sample specify the same CDR3. The rearrangement joins TRBV9 to TRBJ2-1, with TRBD1 matching over 7 bases. CDR3 length: 15 residues. J gave up 1 base and V 0 bases, and 1 base lay outside the gene matches. Germline V CDR1 and CDR2: SGDLS, YYNGEE. The CDR3, as DNA: TGTGCCAGCAGCGTAGCAGGGGGTTCCTACAATGAGCAGTTCTTC. Its translation is CASSVAGGSYNEQFF.

The V and J genes are TRBV3-1 (or the pseudogene TRBV3-2) and TRBJ2-7; D is possibly TRBD2 (6 bases). The CDR3 is 14 amino acids. V lost 4 bases and J 5 bases, leaving 15 bases between the germline ends. Germline assignment: CDR1 LGHDT and CDR2 YNNKEL (reference sequence). CDR3 in amino acids: CASSLMGGGDEQYF. In nucleotides, the CDR3 is TGTGCCAGCAGCCTAATGGGGGGTGGAGACGAGCAGTACTTC.

This chain connects TRBV6-5 to TRBJ2-1; tentatively, D is TRBD2 (6 bases). V was clipped by 9 bases and J by 4 bases, with 13 bases between them. The V gene's germline CDR1 is MNHEY and CDR2 SVGAGI. The CDR3 contains 13 residues. In DNA, the CDR3 is TGTGCCAGTCAAGCGGAGGGATACAATGAGCAGTTCTTC. It specifies CASQAEGYNEQFF.